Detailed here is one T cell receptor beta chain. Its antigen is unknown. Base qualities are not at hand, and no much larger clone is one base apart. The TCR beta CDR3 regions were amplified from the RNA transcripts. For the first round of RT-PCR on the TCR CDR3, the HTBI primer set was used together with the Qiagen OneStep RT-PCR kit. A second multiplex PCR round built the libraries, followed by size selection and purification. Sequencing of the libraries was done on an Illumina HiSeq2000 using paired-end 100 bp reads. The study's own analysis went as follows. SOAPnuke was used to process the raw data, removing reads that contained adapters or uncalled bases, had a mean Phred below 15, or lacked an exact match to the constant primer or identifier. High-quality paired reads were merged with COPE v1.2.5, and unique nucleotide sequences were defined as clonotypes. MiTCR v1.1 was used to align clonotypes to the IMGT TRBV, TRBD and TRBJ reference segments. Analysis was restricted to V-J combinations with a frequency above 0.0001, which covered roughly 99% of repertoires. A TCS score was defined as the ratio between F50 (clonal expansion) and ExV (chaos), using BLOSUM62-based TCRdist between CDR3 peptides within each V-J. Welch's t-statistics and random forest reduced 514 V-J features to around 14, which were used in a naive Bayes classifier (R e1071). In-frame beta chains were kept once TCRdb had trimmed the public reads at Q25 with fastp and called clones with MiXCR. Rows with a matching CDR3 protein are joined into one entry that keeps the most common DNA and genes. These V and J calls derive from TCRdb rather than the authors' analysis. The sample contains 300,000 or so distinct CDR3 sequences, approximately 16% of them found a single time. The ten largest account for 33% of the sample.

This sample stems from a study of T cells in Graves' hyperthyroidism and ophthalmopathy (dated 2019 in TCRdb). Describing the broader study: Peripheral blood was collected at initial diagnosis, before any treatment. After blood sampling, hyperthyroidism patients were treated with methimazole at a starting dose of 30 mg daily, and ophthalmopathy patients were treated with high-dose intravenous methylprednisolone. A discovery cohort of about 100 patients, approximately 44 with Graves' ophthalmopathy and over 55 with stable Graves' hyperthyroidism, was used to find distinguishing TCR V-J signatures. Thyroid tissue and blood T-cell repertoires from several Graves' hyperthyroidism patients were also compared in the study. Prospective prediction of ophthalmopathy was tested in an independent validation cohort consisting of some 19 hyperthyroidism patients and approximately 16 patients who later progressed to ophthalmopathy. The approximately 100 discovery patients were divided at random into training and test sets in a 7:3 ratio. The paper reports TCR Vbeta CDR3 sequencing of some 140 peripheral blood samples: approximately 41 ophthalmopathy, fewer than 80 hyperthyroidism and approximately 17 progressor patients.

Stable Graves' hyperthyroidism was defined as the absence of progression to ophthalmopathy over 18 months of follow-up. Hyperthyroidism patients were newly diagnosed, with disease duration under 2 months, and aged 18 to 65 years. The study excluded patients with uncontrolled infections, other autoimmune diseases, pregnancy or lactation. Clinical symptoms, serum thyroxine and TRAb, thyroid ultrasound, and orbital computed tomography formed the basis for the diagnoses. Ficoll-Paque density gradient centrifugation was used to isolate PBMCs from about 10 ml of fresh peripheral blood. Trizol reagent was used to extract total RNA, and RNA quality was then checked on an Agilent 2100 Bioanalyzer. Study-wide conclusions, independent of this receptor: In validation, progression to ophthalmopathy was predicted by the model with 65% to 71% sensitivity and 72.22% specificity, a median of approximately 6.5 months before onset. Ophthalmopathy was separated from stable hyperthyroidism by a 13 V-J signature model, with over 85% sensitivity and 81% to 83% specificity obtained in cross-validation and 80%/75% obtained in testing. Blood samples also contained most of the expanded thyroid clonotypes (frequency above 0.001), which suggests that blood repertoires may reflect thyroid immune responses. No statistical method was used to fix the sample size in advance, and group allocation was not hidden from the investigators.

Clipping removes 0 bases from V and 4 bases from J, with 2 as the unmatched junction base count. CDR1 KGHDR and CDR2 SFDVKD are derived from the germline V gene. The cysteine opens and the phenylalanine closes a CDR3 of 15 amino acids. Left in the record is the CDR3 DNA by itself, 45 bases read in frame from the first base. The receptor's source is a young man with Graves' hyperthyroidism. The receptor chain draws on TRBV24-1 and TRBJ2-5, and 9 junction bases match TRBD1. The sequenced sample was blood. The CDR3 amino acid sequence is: CATSDLSGQGETQYF. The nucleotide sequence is TGTGCCACCAGTGATTTGTCGGGACAGGGAGAGACCCAGTACTTC.